One sample yielded the 30 T cell receptor beta chains listed below, sequenced in a study of prognosis after radiotherapy for stage I lung cancer. Amplification of the TCR beta CDR3 (from genomic DNA) was done by two-round multiplex PCR. Initially, in first-round PCR, primers specific to each TRBV and TRBJ gene were used. TCRdb re-called the multiplex PCR reads with MiXCR, one entry per CDR3 protein. The sample holds 25,000 to 30,000 distinct CDR3 sequences, just over 40% seen once. Sequenced material: PBMCs, taken before or after stereotactic body radiation therapy (not recorded which). The source of these receptors is a donor over 45 with non-small cell lung cancer.

This clonotype has a count of ten or more. This chain links TRBV2 with TRBJ2-7; 9 nucleotides align to TRBD2. There are 14 residues in the CDR3. The germline V gene encodes CDR1 SNHLY and CDR2 FYNNEI. Trimming took 7 bases from V and 2 from J; bases not matched to a gene: 6. The DNA for the CDR3 is TGTGCCAGCACTAGACTAGCGGTCCCCTACGAGCAGTACTTC. Its translation: CASTRLAVPYEQYF.

Of note for this clonotype: One end of the junction is discordant with germline, which a read error may explain. The V call is TRBV7-3, the J call TRBJ2-7; unclear D gene. The CDR3 has 15 amino acids. Per germline, CDR1 SGHTA and CDR2 FQGTGA. The CDR3 DNA is TGTGCCAGCAGCCCACATGGTGAACCGGTCTACGATCAGTACTTC. Encoded protein: CASSPHGEPVYDQYF.

This clonotype was observed many times. This chain uses TRBV29-1 with TRBJ2-7; D could derive from TRBD1 or TRBD2 (5 bases each). Germline CDR1 is SQVTM and CDR2 is ANQGSEA. The CDR3 extends over 12 amino acids. Trimming removed 5 bases from V and 2 bases from J, with 10 bases in between. CDR3 bases: TGCAGCGTTTTTGAGGGGCCCTACGAGCAGTACTTC. This sequence encodes CSVFEGPYEQYF.

The chain couples TRBV12-3 or TRBV12-4 to TRBJ2-7; D gene uncertain. The CDR3 length is 12 residues. Trimming took off 2 bases at V and 3 bases at J, with 5 bases between the two ends. The CDR3 is CASSLMGYEQYF. The CDR3 DNA sequence: TGTGCCAGCAGTTTAATGGGCTACGAGCAGTACTTC.

This rearrangement joins TRBV7-2 to TRBJ1-2; the D is unclear. This CDR3 has 17 residues. Trimming removed 5 bases at V and 7 bases at J, with 26 bases between. The germline V gene has CDR1 SGHTA and CDR2 FQGNSA. CDR3 in DNA: TGTGCCAGCAGCCCCGCTTGGGGAGGAGGAGGGTTTTCTGGCTACACCTTC. Its protein is CASSPAWGGGGFSGYTF.

This clonotype was found many times. The chain employs TRBV28 and TRBJ2-7, with 7 positions matching TRBD1. CDR3 length equals 14 residues. Germline trimming cut 7 bases from V and 2 bases from J; bases unmatched to any gene: 8. Per the germline V gene, CDR1 is MDHEN and CDR2 is SYDVKM. This CDR3 is CASTFTGDTYEQYF. The CDR3 DNA is TGTGCCAGCACCTTCACAGGGGATACCTACGAGCAGTACTTC.

About this clonotype: With a much larger clone just one base away, this may be a read error. The chain couples TRBV3-1 to TRBJ2-3, with a possible D match to TRBD2 (5 bases). The CDR3 runs to 15 residues. From germline, CDR1 is LGHDT and CDR2 YNNKEL (reference sequence). CDR3 region: CPSSGLTHSTDTQYF. The CDR3 bases are TGTCCCAGCAGCGGACTTACCCATAGCACAGATACGCAGTATTTT.

This clonotype was seen many times. This sequence joins TRBV20-1 and TRBJ2-5; perhaps TRBD1 as D (7 bases). The CDR3 spans 11 residues. V lost 7 bases, J lost 4 bases, and 10 bases lay in between. Germline CDR1 is DFQATT and CDR2 is SNEGSKA (reference sequence). CDR3 sequence reads: CSVEGAETQYF. For the CDR3, the DNA is TGCAGTGTGGAGGGGGCAGAGACCCAGTACTTC.

The chain links TRBV7-6 to TRBJ1-6; weak D call: TRBD1 (5 bases). Trimming pared 1 base from V and 0 bases from J, leaving 13 bases between. Germline CDR1 SGHVS, CDR2 FNYEAQ. The CDR3 extends over 18 amino acids. The CDR3 DNA reads TGTGCCAGCAGCTTAGAAGGTTGGGGCAGCTCCTATAATTCACCCCTCCACTTT. As protein: CASSLEGWGSSYNSPLHF.

This rearrangement joins TRBV5-1 to TRBJ2-2; D call uncertain. There are 13 residues in the CDR3. Germline V CDR1 and CDR2: SGHRS, YFSETQ. V dropped 4 bases and J dropped 7 bases, with 11 bases sitting between them. The CDR3: CASSLHGSGELFF. In DNA form, the CDR3 reads TGCGCCAGCAGCCTTCATGGAAGCGGGGAGCTGTTTTTT.

A remark on this clonotype: It differs at one base from a far larger clone, so likely a read error. This sequence joins TRBV6-2 or TRBV6-3 and TRBJ2-5; D unresolved. The assigned J gene may be wrong: the sequence end matches TRBJ2-1 better. This CDR3 comprises 16 residues. Germline CDR1 and CDR2: MNHEY and SVGEGT. In DNA form, the CDR3 reads TGTGCCAGCAGCAACTATCAGGTGGGCCGCCACAATGAGCAGTTCTTC. Translated: CASSNYQVGRHNEQFF.

The rearrangement links TRBV20-1 to TRBJ2-7, with a possible D match to TRBD2 (6 bases). Per germline, CDR1 DFQATT and CDR2 SNEGSKA (reference sequence). This CDR3 spans 13 amino acids. Trimming took off 5 bases at V and 6 bases at J, with 17 bases between the two ends. The CDR3 DNA follows: TGCAGTGCTCCCATAACGGGAGTAGCCGAGCAGTACTTC. Translated, it gives CSAPITGVAEQYF.

As regards this clonotype: A clone one base away is much larger, so this may be a read error. V gene TRBV5-5 combines with J gene TRBJ1-6, with unresolved D. Trimming shortened V by 1 base and J by 10 bases, and 15 bases separated the two germline ends. This CDR3 spans 15 amino acids. CDR1 and CDR2 (germline): SGHKS, YYEKEE (reference sequence). The CDR3 DNA reads TGTGCCAGCAGCTTGTCTGTGTGGACTGGGTCACCCCTCCACTTT. This gives the protein CASSLSVWTGSPLHF.

This clonotype appeared many times. CDR3 sequence: CARGTGFSSGANVLTF. The CDR3 nucleotides are TGTGCTAGGGGGACAGGGTTTAGCTCTGGGGCCAACGTCCTGACTTTC. The chain uses TRBV2 and TRBJ2-6, with TRBD1 identical over 9 bases. The CDR3 is 16 amino acids. The germline V gene encodes CDR1 SNHLY and CDR2 FYNNEI.

This clonotype was detected many times. The chain has TRBV7-2 and TRBJ1-1; unclear D gene. V was clipped by 5 bases and J by 1 base, with 8 bases between them. The CDR3 loop spans 13 amino acids. The germline gives CDR1 SGHTA, CDR2 FQGNSA. As DNA, the CDR3 is TGTGCCAGCAGCCCAACATGGAACACTGAAGCTTTCTTT. Its translation: CASSPTWNTEAFF.

The rearrangement uses TRBV20-1 and TRBJ1-2; 8 bases are shared with TRBD1. CDR1 and CDR2 from the germline V gene are DFQATT and SNEGSKA (reference sequence). The CDR3 spans 11 residues. J gave up 4 bases and V 6 bases, and 1 base lay outside the gene matches. The CDR3 nucleotides are TGCAGTGCAACAGGGGGCTATGGCTACACCTTC. Its protein is CSATGGYGYTF.

The sample holds many counts of this clonotype. V usage is TRBV9 and J usage is TRBJ2-3; D gene ambiguous. Trimming pared 0 bases from V and 5 bases from J, leaving 19 bases between. The CDR3 is made up of 17 amino acids. CDR1 is SGDLS, CDR2 YYNGEE, per germline. CDR3 in DNA: TGTGCCAGCAGCGTAGAAGAGGCTAACTCACGCCAAGATACGCAGTATTTT. It encodes CASSVEEANSRQDTQYF.

The table lists this clonotype with a count of one. This chain connects TRBV9 to TRBJ2-1; D remains ambiguous. Trimming removed 2 bases from V and 6 bases from J, with 12 bases in between. Germline lookup yields CDR1 SGDLS and CDR2 YYNGEE. This CDR3 has 14 amino acids. The CDR3 reads CASSVAGKLNEQFF. The CDR3 DNA follows: TGTGCCAGCAGCGTGGCTGGTAAACTCAATGAGCAGTTCTTC.

This rearrangement joins TRBV7-8 to TRBJ2-5; D gene ambiguous. Per germline, CDR1 SGHVS and CDR2 FQNEAQ. The CDR3 is 12 amino acids. The germline V and J ends were trimmed by 3 bases and 2 bases, with 4 bases remaining between them. The CDR3: CASSFLQETQYF. CDR3 DNA: TGTGCCAGCAGCTTTTTACAAGAGACCCAGTACTTC.

This clonotype showed up just a few times. This clone may be a read error of a much larger clone one base away. The chain couples TRBV10-3 to TRBJ2-1; no definite D call. In germline, CDR1 is ENHRY, CDR2 SYGVKD. V lost 5 bases, J lost 8 bases, and 7 bases lay in between. CDR3 length: 11 residues. CDR3 loop: CAISWRYEQFF. The DNA for the CDR3 is TGTGCCATCAGTTGGCGGTATGAGCAGTTCTTC.

This clonotype was found many times. The chain uses TRBV20-1 and TRBJ2-2, with no clear D. Per the germline V gene, CDR1 is DFQATT and CDR2 is SNEGSKA (reference sequence). This CDR3 contains 14 residues. The V gene lost 0 bases and the J gene lost 4 bases, with 9 bases spanning the gap. As DNA, the CDR3 is TGCAGTGCTAGAGAAAATGCTGGCACCGGGGAGCTGTTTTTT. This encodes CSARENAGTGELFF.

Note on this clonotype: This could be a read error, since a much larger clone is one nucleotide away. The chain couples TRBV10-2 to TRBJ2-1; 12 bases are a match to TRBD1. The CDR3 spans 16 residues. The germline CDR1 and CDR2 sequences are WSHSY and SAAADI. Here the CDR3 reads CSSSESRGDRGQEQFF. For the CDR3, the DNA is TGCTCCAGCAGTGAGTCGAGGGGGGACAGGGGGCAGGAGCAGTTCTTC.

This clonotype was seen at least ten times. The chain links TRBV18 to TRBJ2-1, with a weak D call TRBD2 (5 bases). CDR1 KGHSH and CDR2 LQKENI come from the germline V gene. This CDR3 contains 15 residues. Trimming cost V 1 base and J 9 bases, with 16 bases left between them. CDR3 residues: CASSPHSLESSEQFF. DNA for the CDR3: TGTGCCAGCTCACCACATTCACTAGAATCTAGTGAGCAGTTCTTC.

About this clonotype: A far more abundant clone sits one base away, making this likely a read error. J is TRBJ2-1 and V is TRBV6-2 or TRBV6-3; 7 bases are shared with TRBD2. The length of the CDR3 is 16 residues. In germline, CDR1 is MNHEY, CDR2 SVGEGT. The V segment lost 5 bases and the J segment 3 bases; nucleotides outside the gene matches: 10. Here the CDR3 DNA reads TGTGCCAGCAGTGAACTGGGGGGGGTGGACTACAATGAGCAGTTCTTC. Translation gives CASSELGGVDYNEQFF.

This clonotype was seen ten or more times. The V call is TRBV18, the J call TRBJ2-2, with a possible D match to TRBD1 (6 bases). Trimming cost V 3 bases and J 4 bases, with 9 bases left between them. The CDR3 sequence is 14 residues long. Germline values: CDR1 KGHSH, CDR2 LQKENI. The CDR3 DNA reads TGTGCCAGCTCACCGAACAGGGCCACCGGGGAGCTGTTTTTT. It encodes CASSPNRATGELFF.

This clonotype was recorded only once. Sequence at one end of the junction differs from germline and may be a read error. The rearrangement uses TRBV6-2 or TRBV6-3 and TRBJ2-2; 15 nucleotides agree with TRBD2. CDR1 MNHEY and CDR2 SVGEGT come from the germline V gene. The CDR3 is 20 residues long. CDR3 sequence (DNA): TGTGCCAGCAGTTACGACGGTGTGGGACTAGCGGGAGGAAACACCTGGGAGCTGTTTTTT. This encodes CASSYDGVGLAGGNTWELFF.

The CDR3 nucleotides are TGTGCCAGCAGTTTAGGGGAGAGAACCGGCTACACCTTC. Translated, it gives CASSLGERTGYTF. The chain links TRBV12-3 or TRBV12-4 to TRBJ1-2; D unclear. CDR3 length equals 13 residues. Trimming cost V 1 base and J 8 bases, with 11 bases left between them.

This clonotype was recorded at least ten times. This rearrangement joins TRBV6-1 to TRBJ1-2; D gene ambiguous. V was shortened by 2 bases and J by 7 bases, with 11 bases between the two germline ends. The CDR3 has 13 residues. CDR1 is MNHNS, CDR2 SASEGT, per germline. The CDR3 reads CASSEQVMGGYTF. In DNA, the CDR3 is TGTGCCAGCAGTGAACAGGTCATGGGTGGCTACACCTTC.

The chain couples TRBV5-1 to TRBJ1-4; no firm D call. V was shortened by 0 bases and J by 2 bases, with 5 bases between the two germline ends. The CDR3 covers 14 residues. Germline CDR1 SGHRS, CDR2 YFSETQ. This CDR3 is CASSLDSTNEKLFF. CDR3 bases: TGCGCCAGCAGCTTGGACAGCACTAATGAAAAACTGTTTTTT.

This clonotype was seen at least ten times. The genes are TRBV10-3 and TRBJ2-7; possibly TRBD2 for D (6 bases). Germline values: CDR1 ENHRY, CDR2 SYGVKD. Deletions cut 10 bases from V and 7 bases from J, with 20 bases between. The CDR3 covers 13 residues. CDR3 coding DNA: TGTGCCACATGGGCTGCTAGCGAGGTAGAGCAGTACTTC. Its translation is CATWAASEVEQYF.